The rows below give T cell receptor beta chains drawn from one sample of a study of T-cell reconstitution after alpha-beta-depleted transplantation in children. TCRdb independently ran MiXCR on the PCR reads; one entry per CDR3 protein. The sample carries a few hundred thousand distinct CDR3 sequences, about a tenth recorded once. The sequencing here drew on PBMCs from the stem cell graft donor, taken from the stem cell graft. The origin of the receptors is a human donor who donated a stem cell graft to a child with acute myeloid leukemia. Both conserved end residues are part of each CDR3.

CDR3	V	J
CATSTLGSSTDTQYF	TRBV15	TRBJ2-3
CASNREFF	TRBV5-1	TRBJ2-1
CASSLGSVNEKLFF	TRBV7-6	TRBJ1-4
CASSLRRELEETQYF	TRBV6-6	TRBJ2-5
CSARKGGLGYEQYF	TRBV20-1	TRBJ2-7
CASSLSRTGVTEAFF	TRBV5-1	TRBJ1-1
CASSLDGSNQPQHF	TRBV5-1	TRBJ1-5
CASSPPGQGIIGELFF	TRBV5-1	TRBJ2-2
CASSPRLAGGPDTQYF	TRBV5-1	TRBJ2-3
CASRTKGLAGTYEQYF	TRBV7-2	TRBJ2-7
CASSSHSSTGRNIQYF	TRBV6-5	TRBJ2-4
CASSLAGRNGYTF	TRBV5-1	TRBJ1-2
CASSFSSIPEAFF	TRBV7-9	TRBJ1-1
CAVRGDRNYGYTF	TRBV12-3/TRBV12-4	TRBJ1-2
CASSSGQGGGYTF	TRBV7-3	TRBJ1-2
CASSQVSGQGVYEQYF	TRBV4-3	TRBJ2-7
CASSQDRGPNEQYF	TRBV4-2	TRBJ2-7
CASSLVGSAADTQYF	TRBV5-1	TRBJ2-3
CSVREGGELFF	TRBV29-1	TRBJ2-2
CSARGAQDFAYEQYF	TRBV20-1	TRBJ2-7
CASSTPLAGAYEQYF	TRBV19	TRBJ2-7
CASSPELTGKGSPLHF	TRBV3-1	TRBJ1-6
CAWEGGDNEQFF	TRBV30	TRBJ2-1
CASKGSASANNSPLHF	TRBV5-1	TRBJ1-6